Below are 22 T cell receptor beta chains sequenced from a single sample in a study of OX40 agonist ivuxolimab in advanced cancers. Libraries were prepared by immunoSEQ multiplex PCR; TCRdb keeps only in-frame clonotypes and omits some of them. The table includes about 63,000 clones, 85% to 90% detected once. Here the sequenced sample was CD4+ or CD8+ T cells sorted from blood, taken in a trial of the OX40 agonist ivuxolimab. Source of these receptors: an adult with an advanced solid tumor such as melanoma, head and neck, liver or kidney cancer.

The CDR3 is CASSEGWRGTDTQYF. CDR3 nucleotide sequence: TGTGCCAGCAGTGAAGGCTGGAGGGGTACAGATACGCAGTATTTT. The chain recombines TRBV2 with TRBJ2-3; D is perhaps TRBD2 (6 bases). Germline CDR1 SNHLY, CDR2 FYNNEI. The CDR3 runs to 15 residues. V lost 1 base to trimming and J lost 3 bases, with 11 bases between them. The whole variable domain, remainder taken from reference TRBV2 and TRBJ2-3, is EPEVTQTPSHQVTQMGQEVILRCVPISNHLYFYWYRQILGQKVEFLVSFYNNEISEKSEIFDDQFSVERPDGSNFTLKIRSTKLEDSAMYFCASSEGWRGTDTQYFGPGTRLTVL.

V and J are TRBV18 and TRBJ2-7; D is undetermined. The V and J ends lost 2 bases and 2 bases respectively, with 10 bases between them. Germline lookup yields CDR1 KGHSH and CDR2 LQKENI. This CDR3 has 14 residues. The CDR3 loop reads CASSPSRSPYEQYF. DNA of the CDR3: TGTGCCAGCTCACCAAGCAGGTCCCCCTACGAGCAGTACTTC.

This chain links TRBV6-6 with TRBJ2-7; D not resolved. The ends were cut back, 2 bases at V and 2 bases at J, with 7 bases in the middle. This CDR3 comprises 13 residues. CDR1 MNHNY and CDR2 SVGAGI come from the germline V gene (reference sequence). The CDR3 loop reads CASSYGRAYEQYF. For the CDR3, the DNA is TGTGCCAGCAGTTACGGACGGGCCTACGAGCAGTACTTC.

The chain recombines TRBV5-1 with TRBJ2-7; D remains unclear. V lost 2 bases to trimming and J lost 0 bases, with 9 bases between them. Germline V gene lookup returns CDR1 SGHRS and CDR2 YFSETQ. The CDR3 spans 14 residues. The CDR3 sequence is CASSFVSSSYEQYF. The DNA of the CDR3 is TGCGCCAGCAGCTTCGTCTCGAGCTCCTACGAGCAGTACTTC.

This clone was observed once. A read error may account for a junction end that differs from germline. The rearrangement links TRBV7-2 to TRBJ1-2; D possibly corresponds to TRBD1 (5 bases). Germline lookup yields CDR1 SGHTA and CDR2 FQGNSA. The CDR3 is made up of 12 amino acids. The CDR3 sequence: CASSLKGRGNFF. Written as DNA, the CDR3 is TGTGCCAGCAGCTTAAAGGGGCGGGGTAACTTCTTC.

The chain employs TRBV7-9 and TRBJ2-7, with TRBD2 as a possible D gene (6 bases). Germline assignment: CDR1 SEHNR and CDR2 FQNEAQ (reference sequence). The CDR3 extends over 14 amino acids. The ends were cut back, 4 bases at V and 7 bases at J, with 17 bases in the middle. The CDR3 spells CASSYGTSSWEQYF. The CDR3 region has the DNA TGTGCCAGCAGCTACGGGACTTCGAGTTGGGAGCAGTACTTC.

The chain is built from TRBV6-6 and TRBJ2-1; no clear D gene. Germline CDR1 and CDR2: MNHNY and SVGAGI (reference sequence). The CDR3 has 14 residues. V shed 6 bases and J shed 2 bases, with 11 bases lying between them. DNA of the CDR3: TGTGCCAGCAGACCGCCCAGCACCTACAATGAGCAGTTCTTC. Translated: CASRPPSTYNEQFF.

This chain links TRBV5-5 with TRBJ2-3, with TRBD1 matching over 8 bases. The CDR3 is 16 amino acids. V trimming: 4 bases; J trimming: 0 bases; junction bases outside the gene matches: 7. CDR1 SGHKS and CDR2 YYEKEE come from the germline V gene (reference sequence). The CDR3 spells CASSDQTGVSTDTQYF. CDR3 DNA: TGTGCCAGCAGCGACCAGACAGGGGTGAGCACAGATACGCAGTATTTT.

CDR3 protein: CSVAGTPTVSYEQYF. For the CDR3, the DNA is TGCAGCGTTGCTGGGACTCCCACCGTCTCCTACGAGCAGTACTTC. The V gene is TRBV29-1, the J gene TRBJ2-7, with D possibly being TRBD2 (6 bases). The CDR3 has 15 residues. With 4 bases removed from V and 0 bases from J, the gap between germline ends came to 16 bases. The germline V gene has CDR1 SQVTM and CDR2 ANQGSEA.

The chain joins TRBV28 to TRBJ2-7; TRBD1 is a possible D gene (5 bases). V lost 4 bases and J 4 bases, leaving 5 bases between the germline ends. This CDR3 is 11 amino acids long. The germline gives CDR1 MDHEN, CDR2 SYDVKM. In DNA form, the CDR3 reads TGTGCCAGCAGTTCAGGGTACGAGCAGTACTTC. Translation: CASSSGYEQYF. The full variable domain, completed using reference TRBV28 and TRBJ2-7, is DVKVTQSSRYLVKRTGEKVFLECVQDMDHENMFWYRQDPGLGLRLIYFSYDVKMKEKGDIPEGYSVSREKKERFSLILESASTNQTSMYLCASSSGYEQYFGPGTRLTVT.

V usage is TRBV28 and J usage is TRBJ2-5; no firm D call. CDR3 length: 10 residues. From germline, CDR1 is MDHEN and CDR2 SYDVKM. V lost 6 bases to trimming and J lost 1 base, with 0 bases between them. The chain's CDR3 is CASSQETQYF. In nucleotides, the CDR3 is TGTGCCAGCAGCCAAGAGACCCAGTACTTC.

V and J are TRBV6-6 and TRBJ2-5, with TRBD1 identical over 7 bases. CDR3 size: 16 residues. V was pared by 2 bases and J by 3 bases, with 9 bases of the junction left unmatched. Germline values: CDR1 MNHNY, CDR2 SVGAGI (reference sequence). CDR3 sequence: CASSYRQTGLEETQYF. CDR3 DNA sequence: TGTGCCAGCAGTTACCGACAGACAGGGCTGGAAGAGACCCAGTACTTC.

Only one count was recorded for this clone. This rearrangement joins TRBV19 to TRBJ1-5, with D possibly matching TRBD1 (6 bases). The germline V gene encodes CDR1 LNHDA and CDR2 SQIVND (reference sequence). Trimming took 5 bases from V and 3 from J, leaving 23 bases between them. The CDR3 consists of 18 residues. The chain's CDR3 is CASSPDRSTSTVNQPQHF. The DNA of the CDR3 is TGTGCCAGTAGTCCTGACAGGTCAACCTCTACTGTCAATCAGCCCCAGCATTTT.

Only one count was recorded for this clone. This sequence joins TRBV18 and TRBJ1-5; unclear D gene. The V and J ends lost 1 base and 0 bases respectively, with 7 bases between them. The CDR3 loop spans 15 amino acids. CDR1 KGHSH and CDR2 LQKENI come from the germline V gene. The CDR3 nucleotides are TGTGCCAGCTCACCACTTTACAGTAGCAATCAGCCCCAGCATTTT. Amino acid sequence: CASSPLYSSNQPQHF.

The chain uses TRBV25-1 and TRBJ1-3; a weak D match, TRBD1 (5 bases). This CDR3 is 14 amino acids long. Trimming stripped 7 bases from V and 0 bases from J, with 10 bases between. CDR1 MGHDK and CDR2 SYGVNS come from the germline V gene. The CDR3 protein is CASKGPYSGNTIYF. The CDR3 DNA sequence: TGTGCCAGCAAGGGGCCGTACTCTGGAAACACCATATATTTT.

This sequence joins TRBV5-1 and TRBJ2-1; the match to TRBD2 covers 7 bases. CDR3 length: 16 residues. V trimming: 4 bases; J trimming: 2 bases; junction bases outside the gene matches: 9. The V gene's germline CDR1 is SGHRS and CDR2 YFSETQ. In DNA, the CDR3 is TGCGCCAGCAGCCTGGGAGGGACTCCCCCCTACAATGAGCAGTTCTTC. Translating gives CASSLGGTPPYNEQFF.

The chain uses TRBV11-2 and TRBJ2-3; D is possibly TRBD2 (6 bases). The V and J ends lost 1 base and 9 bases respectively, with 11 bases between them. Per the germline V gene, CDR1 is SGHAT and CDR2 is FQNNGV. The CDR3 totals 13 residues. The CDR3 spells CASSLGTEGTQYF. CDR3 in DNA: TGTGCCAGCAGCTTAGGGACGGAGGGAACGCAGTATTTT.

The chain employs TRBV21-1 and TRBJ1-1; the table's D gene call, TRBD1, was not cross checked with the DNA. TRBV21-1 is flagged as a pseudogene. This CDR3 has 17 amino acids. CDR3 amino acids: CEEQEKGQGYWNTEAFF. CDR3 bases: TGTGAGGAGCAAGAAAAGGGACAGGGGTATTGGAACACTGAAGCTTTCTTT.

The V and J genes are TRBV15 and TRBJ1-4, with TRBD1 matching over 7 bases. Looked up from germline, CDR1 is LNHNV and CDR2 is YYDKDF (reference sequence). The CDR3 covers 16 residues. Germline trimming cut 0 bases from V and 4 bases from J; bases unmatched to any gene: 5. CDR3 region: CATSREYRGSNEKLFF. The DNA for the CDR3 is TGTGCCACCAGCAGAGAATACAGGGGAAGTAATGAAAAACTGTTTTTT.

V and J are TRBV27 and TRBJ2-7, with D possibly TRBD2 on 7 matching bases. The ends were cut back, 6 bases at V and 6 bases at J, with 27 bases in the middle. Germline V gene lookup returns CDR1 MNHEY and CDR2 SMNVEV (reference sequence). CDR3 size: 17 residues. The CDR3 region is CASSRPSGGGGPGEQYF. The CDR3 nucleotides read TGTGCCAGCAGCCGTCCGAGTGGGGGGGGCGGTCCTGGCGAGCAGTACTTC.

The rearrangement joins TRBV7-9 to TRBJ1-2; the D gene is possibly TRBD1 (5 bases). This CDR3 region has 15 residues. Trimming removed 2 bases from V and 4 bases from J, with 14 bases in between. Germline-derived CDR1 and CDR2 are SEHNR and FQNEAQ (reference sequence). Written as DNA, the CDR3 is TGTGCCAGCAGCTTAATCTCCCGGGGGTCCTATGGCTACACCTTC. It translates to CASSLISRGSYGYTF.

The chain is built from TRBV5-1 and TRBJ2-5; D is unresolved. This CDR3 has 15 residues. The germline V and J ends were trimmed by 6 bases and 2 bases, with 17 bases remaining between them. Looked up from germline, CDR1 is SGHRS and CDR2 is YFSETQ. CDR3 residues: CASNQQGNSQETQYF. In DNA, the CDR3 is TGCGCCAGCAACCAACAAGGAAACAGTCAAGAGACCCAGTACTTC.